The 7 T cell receptor beta chains given below trace back to one sample, sequenced in a study of cytomegalovirus exposure and HLA in healthy donors. Amplification used 60 Vbeta primers and 13 Jbeta primers. The table came from immunoSEQ multiplex PCR; TCRdb's copy has only in-frame clones and leaves some out. The specimen's table records about 200,000 clones. Sequenced: PBMCs. These receptors all stem from a boy younger than 18 in good health and CMV-seronegative.

This chain uses TRBV5-4 with TRBJ1-1; D possibly corresponds to TRBD1 (6 bases). Germline V CDR1 and CDR2: SGHNT, YYREEE (reference sequence). Trimming stripped 4 bases from V and 4 bases from J, with 14 bases between. CDR3 length: 14 amino acids. Here the CDR3 DNA reads TGTGCCAGCAGCCTAGGCCAGGGGCGCACTGAAGCTTTCTTT. Protein sequence: CASSLGQGRTEAFF.

This sequence joins TRBV28 and TRBJ2-3, with D possibly being TRBD2 (7 bases). Germline CDR1 and CDR2: MDHEN and SYDVKM. CDR3 size: 17 residues. Trimming cost V 6 bases and J 2 bases, with 21 bases left between them. The CDR3 coding sequence is TGTGCCAGCAGGGGGGCGCTCGGGGGGATCCACACAGATACGCAGTATTTT. Amino acids: CASRGALGGIHTDTQYF.

The chain employs TRBV19 and TRBJ2-5; TRBD2 matches 8 bases. Germline V lookup: CDR1 LNHDA, CDR2 SQIVND (reference sequence). This CDR3 contains 14 residues. The V segment lost 7 bases and the J segment 4 bases; nucleotides outside the gene matches: 8. CDR3 nucleotide sequence: TGTGCCAGTAAACCCAGCGGGAGAGGAGAGACCCAGTACTTC. It codes for CASKPSGRGETQYF. Drawing the rest from reference TRBV19 and TRBJ2-5, the complete variable domain is DGGITQSPKYLFRKEGQNVTLSCEQNLNHDAMYWYRQDPGQGLRLIYYSQIVNDFQKGDIAEGYSVSREKKESFPLTVTSAQKNPTAFYLCASKPSGRGETQYFGPGTRLLVL.

V is TRBV28 and J is TRBJ2-3; D may be TRBD2 (5 bases). Between the trimmed V and J ends, which lost 3 bases and 1 base, there was a span of 20 bases. The CDR3 runs 18 residues. From germline, CDR1 is MDHEN and CDR2 SYDVKM. The CDR3 DNA is TGTGCCAGCAGTTTTTCGGGGTCCCTGGGCATGGGCACAGATACGCAGTATTTT. This sequence encodes CASSFSGSLGMGTDTQYF. Drawing the rest from reference TRBV28 and TRBJ2-3, the complete variable domain is DVKVTQSSRYLVKRTGEKVFLECVQDMDHENMFWYRQDPGLGLRLIYFSYDVKMKEKGDIPEGYSVSREKKERFSLILESASTNQTSMYLCASSFSGSLGMGTDTQYFGPGTRLTVL.

This chain links TRBV4-1 with TRBJ2-5; 12 nucleotides match TRBD2. The CDR3 loop spans 16 amino acids. Germline trimming cut 2 bases from V and 5 bases from J; bases unmatched to any gene: 6. Germline V gene data show CDR1 as MGHRA and CDR2 as YSYEKL. DNA of the CDR3: TGCGCCAGCAGCCAAACAACTAGCGGGGGGAAGGAGACCCAGTACTTC. This codes for CASSQTTSGGKETQYF.

Details on this clone: In the same sample, other DNA sequences code for this CDR3. This chain uses TRBV9 with TRBJ2-7, with 7 nucleotides matching TRBD2. The CDR3 covers 14 residues. The germline V gene encodes CDR1 SGDLS and CDR2 YYNGEE. After removal of 0 bases from V and 2 bases from J, the junction contained 2 bases not matched to a gene. CDR3 sequence: CASSVGGGTYEQYF. The CDR3 coding sequence is TGTGCCAGCAGCGTAGGGGGGGGAACCTACGAGCAGTACTTC.

This chain connects TRBV30 to TRBJ1-6; D unclear. Germline V lookup: CDR1 GTSNPN, CDR2 SVGIG (reference sequence). V was pared by 8 bases and J by 0 bases, with 8 bases between. The length of the CDR3 is 13 residues. The CDR3, as DNA: TGTGCCCTATCGAGCTCCTATAATTCACCCCTCCACTTT. Translation: CALSSSYNSPLHF.